This T cell receptor (beta chain) was observed in a study of shared clonotypes between healthy human individuals. Study-wide points: Across a handful of donors, naive CD4 shared approximately 4.5%, naive CD8 under 4%, memory CD4 over 2%, memory CD8 0.4%.

V shed 3 bases, J shed 6 bases, and the junction held 22 bases outside the gene matches. CDR1 and CDR2 (germline): SGHAT, FQNNGV. This CDR3 contains 19 residues. With respect to this clone: Its antigen is not known.

The protocol was immunoSEQ multiplex PCR, while the TCRdb copy is restricted to in-frame clones and leaves out a portion. This table holds around 330,000 clones, 74% found once. The specimen was memory CD4+ T cells sorted from blood. Subset denoted: CD45RA-negative fraction. V and J are TRBV11-2 and TRBJ1-1; TRBD1 matches 7 bases. The receptor was derived from a man aged 30 to 45 in good health. The CDR3 reads CASSFKSPVTGPERAEAFF. The CDR3 region has the DNA TGTGCCAGCAGCTTTAAAAGCCCAGTGACAGGGCCCGAACGGGCTGAAGCTTTCTTT. Full variable domain (outside the CDR3, taken from reference TRBV11-2 and TRBJ1-1): EAGVAQSPRYKIIEKRQSVAFWCNPISGHATLYWYQQILGQGPKLLIQFQNNGVVDDSQLPKDRFSAERLKGVDSTLKIQPAKLEDSAVYLCASSFKSPVTGPERAEAFFGQGTRLTVV.